This TCR beta chain was documented in a study of T-cell reconstitution after alpha-beta-depleted transplantation in children. Unique molecular identifiers were built into the TCRbeta library. TCRdb re-analysed the PCR reads in MiXCR, keeping a single row per CDR3 protein. The sample records 540,000 or so distinct CDR3 sequences, under 25% being singletons. The germline V and J ends were trimmed by 5 bases and 4 bases, with 15 bases remaining between them. The CDR3 has 15 residues. Germline V lookup: CDR1 SGHVS, CDR2 FQNEAQ. The specimen was PBMCs, mostly from graft donor cells, collected 360 days after TCRalphabeta/CD19-depleted stem cell transplant. The chain is built from TRBV7-8 and TRBJ1-3; no firm D call. The TCR originated in a boy under two years old who had a stem cell transplant for acute myeloid leukemia, so the T cells may come from the graft donor. CDR3 DNA sequence: TGTGCCAGCAGCCCATGGGTTATGAGGGGAAACACCATATATTTT. The encoded protein is CASSPWVMRGNTIYF. Complete variable domain (other parts from reference TRBV7-8 and TRBJ1-3): GAGVSQSPRYKVAKRGQDVALRCDPISGHVSLFWYQQALGQGPEFLTYFQNEAQLDKSGLPSDRFFAERPEGSVSTLKIQRTQQEDSAVYLCASSPWVMRGNTIYFGEGSWLTVV.